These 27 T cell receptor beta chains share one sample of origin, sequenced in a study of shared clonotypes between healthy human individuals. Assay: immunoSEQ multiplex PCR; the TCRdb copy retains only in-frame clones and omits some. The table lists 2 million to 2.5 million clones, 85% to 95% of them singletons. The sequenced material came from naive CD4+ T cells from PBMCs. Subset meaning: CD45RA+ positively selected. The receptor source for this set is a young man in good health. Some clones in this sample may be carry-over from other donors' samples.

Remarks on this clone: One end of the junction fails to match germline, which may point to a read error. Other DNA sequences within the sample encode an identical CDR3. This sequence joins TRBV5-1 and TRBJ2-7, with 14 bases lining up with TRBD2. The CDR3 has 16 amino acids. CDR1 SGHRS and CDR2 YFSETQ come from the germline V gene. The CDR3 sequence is CASSLGLAGDSYEQYF. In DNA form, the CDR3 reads TGCGCCAGCAGTTTGGGACTAGCGGGAGACTCCTACGAGCAGTACTTC.

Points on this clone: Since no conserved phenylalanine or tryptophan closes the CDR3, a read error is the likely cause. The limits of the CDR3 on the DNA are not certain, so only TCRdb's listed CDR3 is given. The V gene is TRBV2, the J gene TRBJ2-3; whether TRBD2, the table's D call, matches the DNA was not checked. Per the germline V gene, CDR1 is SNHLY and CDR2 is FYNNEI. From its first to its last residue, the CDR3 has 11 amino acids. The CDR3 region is CASLVHYSVVI.

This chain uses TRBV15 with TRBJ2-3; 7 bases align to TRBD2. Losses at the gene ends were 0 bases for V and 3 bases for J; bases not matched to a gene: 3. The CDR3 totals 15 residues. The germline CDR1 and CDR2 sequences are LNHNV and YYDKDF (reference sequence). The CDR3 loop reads CATSRDRRGTDTQYF. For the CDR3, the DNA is TGTGCCACCAGCAGAGATAGGCGGGGGACAGATACGCAGTATTTT.

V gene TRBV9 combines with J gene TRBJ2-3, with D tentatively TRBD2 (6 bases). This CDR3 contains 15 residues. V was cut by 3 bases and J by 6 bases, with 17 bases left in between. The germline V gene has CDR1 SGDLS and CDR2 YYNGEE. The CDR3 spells CASSAIGSLGDTQYF. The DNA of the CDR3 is TGTGCCAGCAGCGCCATCGGGAGTTTAGGTGATACGCAGTATTTT.

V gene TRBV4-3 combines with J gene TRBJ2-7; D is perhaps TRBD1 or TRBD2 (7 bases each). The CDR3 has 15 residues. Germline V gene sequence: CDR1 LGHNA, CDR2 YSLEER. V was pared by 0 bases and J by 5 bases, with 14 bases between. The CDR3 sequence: CASSQDLRGGDEQYF. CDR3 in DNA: TGCGCCAGCAGCCAAGATCTCAGGGGGGGCGACGAGCAGTACTTC.

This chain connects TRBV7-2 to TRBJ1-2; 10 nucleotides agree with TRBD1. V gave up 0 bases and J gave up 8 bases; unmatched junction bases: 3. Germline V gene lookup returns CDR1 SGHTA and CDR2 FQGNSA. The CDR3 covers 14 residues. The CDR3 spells CASSLATGGEGYTF. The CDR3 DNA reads TGTGCCAGCAGCTTAGCGACAGGGGGCGAAGGCTACACCTTC.

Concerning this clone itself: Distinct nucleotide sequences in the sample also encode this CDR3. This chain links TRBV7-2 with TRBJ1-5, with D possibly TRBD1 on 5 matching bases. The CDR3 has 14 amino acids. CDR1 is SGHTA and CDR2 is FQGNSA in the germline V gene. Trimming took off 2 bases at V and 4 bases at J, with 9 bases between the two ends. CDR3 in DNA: TGTGCCAGCAGCTTATCGGGGGGAAATCAGCCCCAGCATTTT. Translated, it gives CASSLSGGNQPQHF.

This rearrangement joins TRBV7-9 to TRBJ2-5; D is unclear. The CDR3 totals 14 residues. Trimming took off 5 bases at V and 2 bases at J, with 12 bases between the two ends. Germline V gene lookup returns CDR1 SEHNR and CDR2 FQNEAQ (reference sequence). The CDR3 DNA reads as TGTGCCAGCAGCCCCTCTTGGGGTCAAGAGACCCAGTACTTC. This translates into CASSPSWGQETQYF.

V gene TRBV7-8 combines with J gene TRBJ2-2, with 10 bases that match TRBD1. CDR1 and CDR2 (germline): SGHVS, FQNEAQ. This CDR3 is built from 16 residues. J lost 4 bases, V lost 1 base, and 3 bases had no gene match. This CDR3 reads CASSLVGQGVTGELFF. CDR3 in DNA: TGTGCCAGCAGCTTAGTAGGACAGGGGGTCACCGGGGAGCTGTTTTTT.

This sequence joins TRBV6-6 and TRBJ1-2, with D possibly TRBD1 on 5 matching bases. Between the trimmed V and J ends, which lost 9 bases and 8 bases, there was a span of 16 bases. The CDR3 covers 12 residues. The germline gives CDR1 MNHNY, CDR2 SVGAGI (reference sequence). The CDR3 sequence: CASATGPAGYTF. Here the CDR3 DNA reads TGTGCCAGTGCCACAGGACCGGCCGGCTACACCTTC.

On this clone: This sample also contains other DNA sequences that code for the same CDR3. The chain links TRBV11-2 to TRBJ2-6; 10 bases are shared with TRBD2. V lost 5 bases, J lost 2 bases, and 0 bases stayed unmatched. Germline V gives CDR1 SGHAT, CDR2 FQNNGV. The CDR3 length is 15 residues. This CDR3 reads CASSLAGAGANVLTF. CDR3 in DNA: TGTGCCAGCAGCCTAGCGGGAGCTGGGGCCAACGTCCTGACTTTC.

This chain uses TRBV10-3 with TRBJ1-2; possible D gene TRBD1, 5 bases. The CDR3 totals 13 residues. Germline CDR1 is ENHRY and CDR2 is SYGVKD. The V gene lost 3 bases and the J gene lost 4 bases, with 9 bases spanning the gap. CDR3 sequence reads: CAISEMGGYGYTF. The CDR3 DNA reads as TGTGCCATCAGTGAAATGGGGGGCTATGGCTACACCTTC.

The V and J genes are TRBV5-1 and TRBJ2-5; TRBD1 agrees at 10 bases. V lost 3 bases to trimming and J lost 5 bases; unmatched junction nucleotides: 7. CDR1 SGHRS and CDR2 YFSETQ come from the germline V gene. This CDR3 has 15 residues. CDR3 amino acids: CASSSIGTGDETQYF. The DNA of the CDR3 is TGCGCCAGCAGCTCCATCGGGACAGGGGACGAGACCCAGTACTTC.

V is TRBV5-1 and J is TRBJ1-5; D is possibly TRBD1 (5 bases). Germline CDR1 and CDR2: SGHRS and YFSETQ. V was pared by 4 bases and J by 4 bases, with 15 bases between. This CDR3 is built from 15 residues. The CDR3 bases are TGCGCCAGCAGCCCCGGAGGGGTTCGGAATCAGCCCCAGCATTTT. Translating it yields CASSPGGVRNQPQHF.

The CDR3 region has the DNA TGTGCCAGCAGCTCCCTGAGGTTGGCGGGAGGGATATACGAGCAGTACTTC. This sequence encodes CASSSLRLAGGIYEQYF. J is TRBJ2-7 and V is TRBV7-8; 9 nucleotides line up with TRBD2. The CDR3 loop spans 17 amino acids. V lost 4 bases, J lost 4 bases, and 14 bases stayed unmatched. Germline V CDR1 and CDR2: SGHVS, FQNEAQ.

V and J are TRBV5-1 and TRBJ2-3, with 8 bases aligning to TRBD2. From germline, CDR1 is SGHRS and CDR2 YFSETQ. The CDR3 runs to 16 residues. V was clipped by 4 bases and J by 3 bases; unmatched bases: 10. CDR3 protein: CASSVGLAWPTDTQYF. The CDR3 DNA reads TGCGCCAGCAGCGTCGGACTAGCTTGGCCTACAGATACGCAGTATTTT.

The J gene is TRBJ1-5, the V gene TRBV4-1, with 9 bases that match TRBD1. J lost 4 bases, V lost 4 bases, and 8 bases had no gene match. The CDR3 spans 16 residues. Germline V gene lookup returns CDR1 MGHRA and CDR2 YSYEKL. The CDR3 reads CASSPSETGGNQPQHF. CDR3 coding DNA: TGCGCCAGCAGCCCATCGGAGACAGGGGGAAATCAGCCCCAGCATTTT.

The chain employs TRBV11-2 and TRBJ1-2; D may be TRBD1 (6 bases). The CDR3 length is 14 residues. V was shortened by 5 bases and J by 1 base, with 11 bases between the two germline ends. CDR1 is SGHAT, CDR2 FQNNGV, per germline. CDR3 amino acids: CASSEGGVNYGYTF. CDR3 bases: TGTGCCAGCAGCGAGGGGGGGGTTAACTATGGCTACACCTTC. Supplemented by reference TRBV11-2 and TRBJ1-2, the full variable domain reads EAGVAQSPRYKIIEKRQSVAFWCNPISGHATLYWYQQILGQGPKLLIQFQNNGVVDDSQLPKDRFSAERLKGVDSTLKIQPAKLEDSAVYLCASSEGGVNYGYTFGSGTRLTVV.

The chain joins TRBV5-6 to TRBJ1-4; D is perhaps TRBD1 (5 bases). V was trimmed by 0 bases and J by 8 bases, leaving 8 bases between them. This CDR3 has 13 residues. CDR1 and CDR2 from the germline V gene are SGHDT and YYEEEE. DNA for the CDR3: TGTGCCAGCAGCTTGGGGAGGGGCGAAAAACTGTTTTTT. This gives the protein CASSLGRGEKLFF.

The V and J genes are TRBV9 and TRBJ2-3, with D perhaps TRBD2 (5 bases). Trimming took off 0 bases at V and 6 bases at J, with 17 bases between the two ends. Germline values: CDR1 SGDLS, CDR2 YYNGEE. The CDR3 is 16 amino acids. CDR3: CASSVEEVRGVDTQYF. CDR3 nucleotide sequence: TGTGCCAGCAGCGTAGAAGAGGTTCGGGGAGTCGATACGCAGTATTTT. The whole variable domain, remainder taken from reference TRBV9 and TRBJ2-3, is DSGVTQTPKHLITATGQRVTLRCSPRSGDLSVYWYQQSLDQGLQFLIQYYNGEERAKGNILERFSAQQFPDLHSELNLSSLELGDSALYFCASSVEEVRGVDTQYFGPGTRLTVL.

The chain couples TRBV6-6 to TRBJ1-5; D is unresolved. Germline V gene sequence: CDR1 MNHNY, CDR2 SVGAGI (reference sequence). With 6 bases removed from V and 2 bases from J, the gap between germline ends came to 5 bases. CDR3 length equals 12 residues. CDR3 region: CASRDGNQPQHF. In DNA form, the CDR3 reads TGTGCCAGCAGGGACGGCAATCAGCCCCAGCATTTT.

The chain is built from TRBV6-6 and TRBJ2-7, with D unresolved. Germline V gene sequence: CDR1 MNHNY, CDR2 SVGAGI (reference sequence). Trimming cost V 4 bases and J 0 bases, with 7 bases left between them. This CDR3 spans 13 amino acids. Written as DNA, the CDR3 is TGTGCCAGCAGTTTTGGTGGCTCCTACGAGCAGTACTTC. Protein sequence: CASSFGGSYEQYF.

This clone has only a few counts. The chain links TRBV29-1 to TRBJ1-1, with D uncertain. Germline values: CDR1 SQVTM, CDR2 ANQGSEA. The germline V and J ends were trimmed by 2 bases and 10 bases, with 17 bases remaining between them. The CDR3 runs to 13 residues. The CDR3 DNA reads TGCAGCGTTGAAATGAACCAATTAACCTTAGCTTTCTTT. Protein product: CSVEMNQLTLAFF. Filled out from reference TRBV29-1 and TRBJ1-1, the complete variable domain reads SAVISQKPSRDICQRGTSLTIQCQVDSQVTMMFWYRQQPGQSLTLIATANQGSEATYESGFVIDKFPISRPNLTFSTLTVSNMSPEDSSIYLCSVEMNQLTLAFFGQGTRLTVV.

CDR3 region: CASSSTPGSTEAFF. The CDR3 bases are TGTGCCAGCAGCTCCACGCCGGGGAGCACTGAAGCTTTCTTT. The rearrangement joins TRBV7-9 to TRBJ1-1, with D unclear. Germline lookup yields CDR1 SEHNR and CDR2 FQNEAQ (reference sequence). The CDR3 is 14 residues long. Trimming removed 4 bases from V and 4 bases from J, with 13 bases in between.

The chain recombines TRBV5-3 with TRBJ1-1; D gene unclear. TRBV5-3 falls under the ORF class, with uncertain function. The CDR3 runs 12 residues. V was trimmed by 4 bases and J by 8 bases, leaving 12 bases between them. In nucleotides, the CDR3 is TGTGCCAGAAGCGTCCTACGGACCGAAGCTTTCTTT. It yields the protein CARSVLRTEAFF.

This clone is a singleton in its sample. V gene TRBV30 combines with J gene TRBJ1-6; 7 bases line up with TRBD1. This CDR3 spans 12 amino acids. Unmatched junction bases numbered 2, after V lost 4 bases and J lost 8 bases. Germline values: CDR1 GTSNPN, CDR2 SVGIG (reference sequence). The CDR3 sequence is CAWTGGDSPLHF. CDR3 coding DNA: TGTGCCTGGACAGGGGGGGATTCACCCCTCCACTTT.

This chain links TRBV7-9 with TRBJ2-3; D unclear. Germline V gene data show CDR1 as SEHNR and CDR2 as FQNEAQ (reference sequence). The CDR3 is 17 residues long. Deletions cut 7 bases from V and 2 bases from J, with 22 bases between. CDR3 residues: CASTLNPPVGYTDTQYF. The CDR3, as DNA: TGTGCCAGCACCCTCAACCCCCCCGTCGGATACACAGATACGCAGTATTTT.